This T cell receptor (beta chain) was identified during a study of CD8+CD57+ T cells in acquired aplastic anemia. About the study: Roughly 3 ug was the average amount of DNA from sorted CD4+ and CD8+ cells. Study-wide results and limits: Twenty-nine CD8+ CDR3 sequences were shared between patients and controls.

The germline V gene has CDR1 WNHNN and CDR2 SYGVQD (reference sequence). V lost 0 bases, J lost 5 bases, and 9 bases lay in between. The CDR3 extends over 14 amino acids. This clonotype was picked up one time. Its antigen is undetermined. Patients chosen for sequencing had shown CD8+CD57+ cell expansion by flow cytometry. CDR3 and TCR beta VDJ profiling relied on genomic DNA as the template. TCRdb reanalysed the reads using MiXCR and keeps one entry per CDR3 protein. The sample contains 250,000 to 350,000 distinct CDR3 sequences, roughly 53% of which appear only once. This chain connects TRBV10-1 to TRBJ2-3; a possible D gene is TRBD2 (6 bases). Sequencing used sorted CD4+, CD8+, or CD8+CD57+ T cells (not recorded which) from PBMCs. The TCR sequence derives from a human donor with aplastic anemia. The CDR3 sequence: CASSESLAIDTQYF. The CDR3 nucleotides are TGCGCCAGCAGTGAGTCACTAGCAATAGATACGCAGTATTTT.